This paragraph reports one T cell receptor beta chain. The data stem from a study of CD8+ T cells in alopecia areata. Patients with alopecia areata provided lesional scalp punch biopsies as well as peripheral blood. The sequencing template was cDNA reverse transcribed from extracted RNA. Sequencing was performed with immunoSEQ multiplex PCR; in TCRdb, only in-frame clones are kept and a portion is missing. The table shows 150,000 or so clones, with under 60% occurring only once. From germline, CDR1 is SQVTM and CDR2 ANQGSEA. The CDR3 covers 11 residues. This TCR was sampled from a human donor with alopecia areata. V gene TRBV29-1 combines with J gene TRBJ2-5; a weak D match, TRBD1 (6 bases). Gene TRBJ2-7 matches the end of the DNA better, so the J call may be wrong. The starting material was CD8+ T cells sorted from blood, obtained at week 0. CDR3 in amino acids: CSVVTGNEQYF. CDR3 coding DNA: TGCAGCGTTGTGACAGGTAACGAGCAGTACTTC.